Below, one TCR beta chain is given with its context. The data originate from a study of blood T cell repertoires in COVID-19. Study-wide context: Spain, Italy and the United States supplied samples that represented acute and convalescent COVID-19. PBMCs, B-cell-depleted T cells, or T cells were the source of the cDNA or gDNA that made up the material.

The study drew participants aged about 18 to 95 years from about two dozen US areas. Only in-frame clones appear in the TCRdb table, and some are missing; sequencing was by immunoSEQ multiplex PCR. Here the sample spans 150,000 to 250,000 clones, around 90% being singletons. Germline V gene sequence: CDR1 SGHTA, CDR2 FQGNSA. V lost 8 bases and J lost 0, with 12 bases in between. The CDR3 has 14 amino acids. Material for sequencing was PBMCs or T cells enriched from blood (not recorded which). This sequence originates from a woman in her thirties who had recovered from COVID-19. V is TRBV7-2 and J is TRBJ2-3; D is unresolved. The CDR3 spells CASVPLSSTDTQYF. CDR3 DNA: TGTGCCAGCGTCCCACTAAGTAGCACAGATACGCAGTATTTT.